This T cell receptor beta chain was found in a study of CD8 T cells in Susac syndrome. A quantity of about 0.45 to 1 ug RNA underwent reverse transcription using random hexamers. Amplification of the TCR beta CDR3 was carried out by immunoSEQ multiplex PCR, which spanned a total of 54 Vbeta and 13 Jbeta segments. TCRdb independently ran MiXCR on the immunoSEQ multiplex PCR reads; one entry per CDR3 protein. The sample lists about 300,000 distinct CDR3 sequences; 65% to 90% were seen once. V lost 2 bases and J 6 bases, leaving 11 bases between the germline ends. The CDR3 length is 14 residues. Germline CDR1 and CDR2: MNHEY and SMNVEV (reference sequence). This clonotype was seen only a few times. Sequencing of TCR beta drew on CD8+ and CD4+ T cells from blood. CD8+ and CD4+ T cells were negatively isolated; TEMRA cells were FACS-enriched.

What was sequenced was CD8+ T cells from PBMCs. The genes are TRBV27 and TRBJ2-4; TRBD1 might be the D (6 bases). This receptor was taken from a human donor with multiple sclerosis. CDR3 in amino acids: CASSLGGGRNIQYF. The CDR3 nucleotides are TGTGCCAGCAGTTTAGGGGGCGGGCGAAACATTCAGTACTTC.